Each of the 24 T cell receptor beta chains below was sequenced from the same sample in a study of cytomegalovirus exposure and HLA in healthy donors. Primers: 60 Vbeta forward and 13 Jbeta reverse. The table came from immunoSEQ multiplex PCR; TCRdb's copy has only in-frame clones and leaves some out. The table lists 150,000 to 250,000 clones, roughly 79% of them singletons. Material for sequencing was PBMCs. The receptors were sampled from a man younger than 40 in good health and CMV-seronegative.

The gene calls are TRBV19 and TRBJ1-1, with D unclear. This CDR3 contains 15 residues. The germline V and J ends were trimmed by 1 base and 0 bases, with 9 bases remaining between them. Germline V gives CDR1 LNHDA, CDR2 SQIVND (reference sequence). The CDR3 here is CASSIGGNLNTEAFF. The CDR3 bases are TGTGCCAGTAGTATAGGAGGGAACCTGAACACTGAAGCTTTCTTT.

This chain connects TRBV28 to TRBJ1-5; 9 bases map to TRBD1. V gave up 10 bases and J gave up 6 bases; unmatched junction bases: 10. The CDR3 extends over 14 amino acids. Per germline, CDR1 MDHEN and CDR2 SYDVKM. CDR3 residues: CATETGGFSQPQHF. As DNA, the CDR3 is TGTGCCACTGAGACAGGGGGATTCAGTCAGCCCCAGCATTTT.

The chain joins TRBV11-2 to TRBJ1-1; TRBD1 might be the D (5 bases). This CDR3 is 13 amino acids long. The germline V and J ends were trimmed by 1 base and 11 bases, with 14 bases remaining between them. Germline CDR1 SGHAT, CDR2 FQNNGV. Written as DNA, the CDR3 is TGTGCCAGCAGCTTAGTCCCCGCAGGGCTTGCTTTCTTT. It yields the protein CASSLVPAGLAFF.

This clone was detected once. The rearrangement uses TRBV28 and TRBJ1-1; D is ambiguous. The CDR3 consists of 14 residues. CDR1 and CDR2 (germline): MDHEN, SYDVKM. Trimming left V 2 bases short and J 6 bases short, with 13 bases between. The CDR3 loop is CASSLVRSRAEAFF. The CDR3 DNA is TGTGCCAGCAGTTTAGTGAGGTCGAGGGCTGAAGCTTTCTTT. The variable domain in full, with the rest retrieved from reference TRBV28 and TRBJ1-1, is DVKVTQSSRYLVKRTGEKVFLECVQDMDHENMFWYRQDPGLGLRLIYFSYDVKMKEKGDIPEGYSVSREKKERFSLILESASTNQTSMYLCASSLVRSRAEAFFGQGTRLTVV.

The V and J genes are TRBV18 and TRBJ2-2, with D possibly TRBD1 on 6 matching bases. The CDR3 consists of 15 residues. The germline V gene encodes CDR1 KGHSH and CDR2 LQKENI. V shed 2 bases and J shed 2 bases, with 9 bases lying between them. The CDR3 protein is CASSPKQGNTGELFF. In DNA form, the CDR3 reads TGTGCCAGCTCACCAAAACAGGGAAACACCGGGGAGCTGTTTTTT. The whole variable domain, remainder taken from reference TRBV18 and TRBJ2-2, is NAGVMQNPRHLVRRRGQEARLRCSPMKGHSHVYWYRQLPEEGLKFMVYLQKENIIDESGMPKERFSAEFPKEGPSILRIQQVVRGDSAAYFCASSPKQGNTGELFFGEGSRLTVL.

Written as DNA, the CDR3 is TGTGCCAGCAGCTTGGAGGGGGGGGAGACCCAGTACTTC. It encodes CASSLEGGETQYF. The chain employs TRBV5-5 and TRBJ2-5; a possible D gene is TRBD2 (7 bases). Germline V gene lookup returns CDR1 SGHKS and CDR2 YYEKEE (reference sequence). V was clipped by 0 bases and J by 5 bases, with 8 bases between them. This CDR3 has 13 residues. The variable domain in full, completed from reference TRBV5-5 and TRBJ2-5, reads DAGVTQSPTHLIKTRGQQVTLRCSPISGHKSVSWYQQVLGQGPQFIFQYYEKEERGRGNFPDRFSARQFPNYSSELNVNALLLGDSALYLCASSLEGGETQYFGPGTRLLVL.

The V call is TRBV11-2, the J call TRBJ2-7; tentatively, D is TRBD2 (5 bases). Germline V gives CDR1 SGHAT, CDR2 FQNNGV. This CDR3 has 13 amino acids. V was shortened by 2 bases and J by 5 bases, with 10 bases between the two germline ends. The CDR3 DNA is TGTGCCAGCAGCTTATGGGCACTAGACGAGCAGTACTTC. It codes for CASSLWALDEQYF. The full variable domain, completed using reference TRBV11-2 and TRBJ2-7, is EAGVAQSPRYKIIEKRQSVAFWCNPISGHATLYWYQQILGQGPKLLIQFQNNGVVDDSQLPKDRFSAERLKGVDSTLKIQPAKLEDSAVYLCASSLWALDEQYFGPGTRLTVT.

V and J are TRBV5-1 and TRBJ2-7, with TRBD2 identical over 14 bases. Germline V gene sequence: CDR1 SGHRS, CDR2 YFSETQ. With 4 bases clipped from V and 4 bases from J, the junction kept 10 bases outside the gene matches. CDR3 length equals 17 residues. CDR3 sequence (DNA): TGCGCCAGCAGCACCGGGACTAGCGGGAGAATAGGGTACGAGCAGTACTTC. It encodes CASSTGTSGRIGYEQYF.

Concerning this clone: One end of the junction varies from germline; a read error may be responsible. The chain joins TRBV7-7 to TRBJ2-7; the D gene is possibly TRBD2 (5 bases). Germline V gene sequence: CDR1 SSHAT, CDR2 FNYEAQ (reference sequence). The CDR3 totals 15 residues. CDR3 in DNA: TGTGCTAGCAGTCATAACGTCGGACTCGAGTACGAGCAGTACTTC. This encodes CASSHNVGLEYEQYF.

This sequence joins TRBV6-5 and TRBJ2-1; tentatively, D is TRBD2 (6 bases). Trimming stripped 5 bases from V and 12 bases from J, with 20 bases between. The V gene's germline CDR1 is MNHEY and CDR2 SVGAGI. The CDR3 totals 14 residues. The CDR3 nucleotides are TGTGCCAGCAGTCCAACCCGGGACTCTAAGATGCAGTTCTTC. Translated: CASSPTRDSKMQFF.

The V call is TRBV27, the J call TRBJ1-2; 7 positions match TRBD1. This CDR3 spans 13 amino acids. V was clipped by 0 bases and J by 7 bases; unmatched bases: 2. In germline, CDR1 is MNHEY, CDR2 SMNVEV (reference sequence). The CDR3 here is CASSLSGGFGYTF. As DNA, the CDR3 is TGTGCCAGCAGTTTATCAGGGGGCTTTGGCTACACCTTC.

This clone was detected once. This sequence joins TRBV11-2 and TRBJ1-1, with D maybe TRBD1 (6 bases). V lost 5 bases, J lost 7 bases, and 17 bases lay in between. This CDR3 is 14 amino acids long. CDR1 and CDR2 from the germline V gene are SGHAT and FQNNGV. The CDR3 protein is CASSAQGVKGEAFF. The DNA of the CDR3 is TGTGCCAGCAGCGCACAGGGAGTAAAGGGTGAAGCTTTCTTT.

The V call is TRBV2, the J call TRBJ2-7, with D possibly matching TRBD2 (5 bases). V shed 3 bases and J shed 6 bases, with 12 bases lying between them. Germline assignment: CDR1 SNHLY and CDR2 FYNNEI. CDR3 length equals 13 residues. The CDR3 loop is CASSENRGFEQYF. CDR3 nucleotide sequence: TGTGCCAGCAGTGAGAACAGAGGGTTCGAGCAGTACTTC.

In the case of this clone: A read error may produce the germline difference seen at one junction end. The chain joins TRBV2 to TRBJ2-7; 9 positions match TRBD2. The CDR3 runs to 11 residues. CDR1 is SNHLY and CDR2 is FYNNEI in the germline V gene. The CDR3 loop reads CASTLGLASLF. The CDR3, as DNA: TGTGCCAGCACCCTAGGACTAGCGTCGTTGTTC.

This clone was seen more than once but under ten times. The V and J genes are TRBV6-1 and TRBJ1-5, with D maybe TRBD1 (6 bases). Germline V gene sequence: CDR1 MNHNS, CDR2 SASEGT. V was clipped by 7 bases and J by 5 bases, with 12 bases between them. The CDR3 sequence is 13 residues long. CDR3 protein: CASKTGVDQPQHF. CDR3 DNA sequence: TGTGCCAGCAAGACAGGCGTAGATCAGCCCCAGCATTTT.

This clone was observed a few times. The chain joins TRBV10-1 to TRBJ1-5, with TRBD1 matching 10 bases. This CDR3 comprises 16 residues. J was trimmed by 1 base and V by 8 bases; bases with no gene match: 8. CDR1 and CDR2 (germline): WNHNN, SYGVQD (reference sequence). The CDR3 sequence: CASAPGDRGSNQPQHF. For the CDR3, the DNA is TGCGCCAGCGCCCCGGGGGACAGGGGCAGCAATCAGCCCCAGCATTTT.

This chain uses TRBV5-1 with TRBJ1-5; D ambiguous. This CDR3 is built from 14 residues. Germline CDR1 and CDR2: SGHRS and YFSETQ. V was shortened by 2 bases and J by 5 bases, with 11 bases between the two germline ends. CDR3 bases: TGCGCCAGCAGCTTCGGGGTTGGGGATCAGCCCCAGCATTTT. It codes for CASSFGVGDQPQHF.

CDR3: CASSLSLFELAGAETQYF. The CDR3, as DNA: TGTGCCAGCAGCTTAAGCTTGTTCGAACTAGCGGGAGCAGAGACCCAGTACTTC. The rearrangement joins TRBV7-6 to TRBJ2-5; TRBD2 matches at 11 bases. With 2 bases clipped from V and 4 bases from J, the junction kept 12 bases outside the gene matches. Germline V gene data show CDR1 as SGHVS and CDR2 as FNYEAQ. The CDR3 consists of 18 residues.

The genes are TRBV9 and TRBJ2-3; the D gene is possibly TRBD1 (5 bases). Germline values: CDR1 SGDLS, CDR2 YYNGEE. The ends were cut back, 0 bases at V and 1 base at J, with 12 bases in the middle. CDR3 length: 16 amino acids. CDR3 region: CASSVVGAGGTDTQYF. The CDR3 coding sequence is TGTGCCAGCAGCGTAGTAGGGGCAGGAGGCACAGATACGCAGTATTTT.

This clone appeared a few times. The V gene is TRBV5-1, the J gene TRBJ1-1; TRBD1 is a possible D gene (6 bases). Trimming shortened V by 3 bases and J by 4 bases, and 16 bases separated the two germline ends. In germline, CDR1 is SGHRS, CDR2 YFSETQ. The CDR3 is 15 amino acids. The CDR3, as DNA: TGCGCCAGCAGCTCAGGAACAGGGTCGAGCACTGAAGCTTTCTTT. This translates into CASSSGTGSSTEAFF. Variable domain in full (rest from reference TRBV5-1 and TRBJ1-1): KAGVTQTPRYLIKTRGQQVTLSCSPISGHRSVSWYQQTPGQGLQFLFEYFSETQRNKGNFPGRFSGRQFSNSRSEMNVSTLELGDSALYLCASSSGTGSSTEAFFGQGTRLTVV.

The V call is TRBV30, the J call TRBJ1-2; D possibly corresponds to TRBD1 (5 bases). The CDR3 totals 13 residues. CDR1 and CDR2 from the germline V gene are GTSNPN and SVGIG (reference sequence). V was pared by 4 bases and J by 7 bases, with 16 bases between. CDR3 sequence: CAWIDRPPLGYTF. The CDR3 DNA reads TGTGCCTGGATTGACAGACCCCCGCTTGGCTACACCTTC.

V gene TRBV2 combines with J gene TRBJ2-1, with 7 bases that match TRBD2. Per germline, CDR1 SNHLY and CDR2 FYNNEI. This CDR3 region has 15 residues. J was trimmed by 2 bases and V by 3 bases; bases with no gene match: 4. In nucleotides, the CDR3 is TGTGCCAGCAGTGAGGGGGGGGGAACCTACAATGAGCAGTTCTTC. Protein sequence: CASSEGGGTYNEQFF.

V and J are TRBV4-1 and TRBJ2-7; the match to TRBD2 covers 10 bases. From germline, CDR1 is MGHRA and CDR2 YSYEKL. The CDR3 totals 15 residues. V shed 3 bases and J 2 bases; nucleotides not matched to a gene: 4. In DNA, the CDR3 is TGCGCCAGCAGCCAGAGACTAGCGGGTCCCTACGAGCAGTACTTC. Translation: CASSQRLAGPYEQYF.

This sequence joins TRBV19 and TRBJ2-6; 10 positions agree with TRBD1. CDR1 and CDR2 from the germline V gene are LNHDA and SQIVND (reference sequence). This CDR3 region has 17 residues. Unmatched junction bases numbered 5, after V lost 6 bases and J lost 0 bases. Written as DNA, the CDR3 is TGTGCCAGTAGGGGGACAGGGGTAACCTCTGGGGCCAACGTCCTGACTTTC. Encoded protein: CASRGTGVTSGANVLTF.